The table lists the clone carrying this T cell receptor (beta chain) with many counts. This sample was included in a study of low-dose radiotherapy and immunotherapy resistance in tumors. As for the study in general: The study delivered 0.5 Gy per fraction every 2 weeks to Cohort 1, totaling 6.5 Gy. While receiving nivolumab 240 mg every two weeks, patients also received ipilimumab 1 mg/kg every six weeks, both intravenously.

TRAV- and TRBV-specific primers were used for first-strand cDNA, which covered alpha and beta chains. Using a constant-region primer together with a V-primer adapter, TCRs were subjected to 15 to 20 PCR cycles of amplification. MiXCR, applied by TCRdb to the reads, yields one record per CDR3 protein. The table has nearly 95,000 distinct CDR3 sequences, 9.4% seen once. Time point of the sample: before trial treatment. Donors, who were enrolled in a single-arm phase I dose-escalation trial, received nivolumab, ipilimumab, aspirin, low-dose cyclophosphamide and low-dose radiotherapy. All eligible patients presented with advanced solid tumors that contained no tumor-infiltrating lymphocytes. Germline lookup yields CDR1 SGHTA and CDR2 FQGNSA. This CDR3 contains 14 residues. Trimming shortened V by 0 bases and J by 10 bases, and 16 bases separated the two germline ends.

The chain employs TRBV7-2 and TRBJ2-7; D possibly corresponds to TRBD2 (5 bases). The source was PBMCs, collected before treatment. The sequence was collected from a male donor with prostate cancer. CDR3 bases: TGTGCCAGCAGCTTAGCGCAGGTCCCCCGGGATCAGTACTTC. Protein sequence: CASSLAQVPRDQYF.